This paragraph covers one T cell receptor beta chain sequence. The CDR3 is 14 amino acids. Germline V CDR1 and CDR2: SNHLY, FYNNEI. V was trimmed by 4 bases and J by 2 bases, leaving 11 bases between them. Original processing notes: Researchers report that nucleated cell counts were estimated from reference gene primer amplification. The table came from immunoSEQ multiplex PCR; TCRdb's copy has only in-frame clones and leaves some out. The DNA gave D and trimming, while V, J and clone size come from that table. The sample yields 230,000 or so clones, around 84% seen once. Participants' reported clinical history set cohort assignment. Exposed volunteers were people who met a COVID-19 case within 2 weeks before study entry. This record belongs to a study of blood T cell repertoires in COVID-19. At the level of the study: Specimens from acute and convalescent COVID-19 originated in the United States, Italy and Spain.

The V call is TRBV2, the J call TRBJ1-1; no clear D gene. This sequence was found in a woman aged 50 to 65 who had been exposed to COVID-19. The specimen was PBMCs or T cells enriched from blood (not recorded which). The DNA of the CDR3 is TGTGCCAGCAGTGGACTAACAGCTAACACTGAAGCTTTCTTT. Residues: CASSGLTANTEAFF.